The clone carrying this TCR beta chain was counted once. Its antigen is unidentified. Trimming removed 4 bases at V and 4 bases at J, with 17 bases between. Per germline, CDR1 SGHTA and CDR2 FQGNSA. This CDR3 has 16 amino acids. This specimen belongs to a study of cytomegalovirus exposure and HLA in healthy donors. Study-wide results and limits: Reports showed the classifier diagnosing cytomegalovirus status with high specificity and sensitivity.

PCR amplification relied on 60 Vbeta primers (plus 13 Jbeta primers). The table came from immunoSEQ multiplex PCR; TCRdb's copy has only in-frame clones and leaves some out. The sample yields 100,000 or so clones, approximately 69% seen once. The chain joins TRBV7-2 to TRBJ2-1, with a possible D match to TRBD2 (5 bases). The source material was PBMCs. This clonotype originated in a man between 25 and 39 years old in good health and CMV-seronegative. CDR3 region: CASSSRGGVGYNEQFF. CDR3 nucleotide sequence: TGTGCCAGCAGCTCACGGGGTGGGGTGGGGTACAATGAGCAGTTCTTC.